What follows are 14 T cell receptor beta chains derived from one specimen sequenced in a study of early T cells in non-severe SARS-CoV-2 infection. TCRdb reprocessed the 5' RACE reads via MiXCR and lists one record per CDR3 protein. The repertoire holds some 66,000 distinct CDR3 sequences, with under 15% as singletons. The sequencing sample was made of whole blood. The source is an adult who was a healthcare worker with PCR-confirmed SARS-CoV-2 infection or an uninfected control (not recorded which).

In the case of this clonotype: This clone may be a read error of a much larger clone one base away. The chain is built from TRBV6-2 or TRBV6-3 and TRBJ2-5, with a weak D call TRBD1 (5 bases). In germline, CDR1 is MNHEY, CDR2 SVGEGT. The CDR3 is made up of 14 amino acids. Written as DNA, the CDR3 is TGTGCCAGCAGCCGAACAGGTTTTCAAGAGTCCCAGTACTTC. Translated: CASSRTGFQESQYF.

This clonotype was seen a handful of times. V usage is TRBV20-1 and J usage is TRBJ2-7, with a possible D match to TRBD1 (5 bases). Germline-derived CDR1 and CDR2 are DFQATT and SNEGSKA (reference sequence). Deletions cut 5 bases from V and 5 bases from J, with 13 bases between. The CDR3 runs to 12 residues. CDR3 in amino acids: CSALDTPHEQYF. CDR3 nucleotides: TGCAGTGCTTTGGACACCCCGCACGAGCAGTACTTC.

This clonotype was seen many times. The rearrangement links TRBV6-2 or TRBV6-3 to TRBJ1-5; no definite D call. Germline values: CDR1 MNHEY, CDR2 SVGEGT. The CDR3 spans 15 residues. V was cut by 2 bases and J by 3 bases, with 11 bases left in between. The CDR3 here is CASSYLEPYNQPQHF. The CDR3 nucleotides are TGTGCCAGCAGTTACCTTGAACCCTACAATCAGCCCCAGCATTTT.

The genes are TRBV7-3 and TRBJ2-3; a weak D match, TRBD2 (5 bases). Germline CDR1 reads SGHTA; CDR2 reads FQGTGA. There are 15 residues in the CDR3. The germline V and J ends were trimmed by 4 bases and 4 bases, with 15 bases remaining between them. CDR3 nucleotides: TGTGCCAGCAGCTCACCTCAACGGGGTGCAGATACGCAGTATTTT. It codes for CASSSPQRGADTQYF.

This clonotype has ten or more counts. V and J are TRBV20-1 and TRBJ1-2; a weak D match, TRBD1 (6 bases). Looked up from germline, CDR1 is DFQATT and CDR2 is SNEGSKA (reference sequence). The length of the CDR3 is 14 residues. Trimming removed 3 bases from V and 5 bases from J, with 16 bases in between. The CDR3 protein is CSARESGTPYGYTF. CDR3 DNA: TGCAGTGCTAGGGAATCCGGGACACCTTATGGCTACACCTTC.

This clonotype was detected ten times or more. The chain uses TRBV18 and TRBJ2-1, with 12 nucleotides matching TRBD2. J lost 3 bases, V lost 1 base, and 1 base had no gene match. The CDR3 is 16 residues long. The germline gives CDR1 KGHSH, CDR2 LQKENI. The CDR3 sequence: CASSPRLAGDYNEQFF. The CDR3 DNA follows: TGTGCCAGCTCACCACGACTAGCGGGGGACTACAATGAGCAGTTCTTC.

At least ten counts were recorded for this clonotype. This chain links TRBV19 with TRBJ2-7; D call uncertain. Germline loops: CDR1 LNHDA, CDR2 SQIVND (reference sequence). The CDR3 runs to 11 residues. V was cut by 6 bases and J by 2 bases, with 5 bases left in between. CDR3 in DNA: TGTGCCAGTAGGGGGACCTACGAGCAGTACTTC. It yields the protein CASRGTYEQYF.

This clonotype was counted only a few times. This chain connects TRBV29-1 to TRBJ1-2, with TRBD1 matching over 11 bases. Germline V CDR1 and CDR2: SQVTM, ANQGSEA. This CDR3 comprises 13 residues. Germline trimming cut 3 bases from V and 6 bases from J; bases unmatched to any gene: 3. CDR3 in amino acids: CSVDKDRGHGYTF. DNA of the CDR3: TGCAGCGTTGATAAGGACAGGGGGCATGGCTACACCTTC.

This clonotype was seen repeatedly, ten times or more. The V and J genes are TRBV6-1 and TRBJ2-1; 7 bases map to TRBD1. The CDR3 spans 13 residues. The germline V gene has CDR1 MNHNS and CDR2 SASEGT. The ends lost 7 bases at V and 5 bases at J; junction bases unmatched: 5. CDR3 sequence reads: CASTWDRDNEQFF. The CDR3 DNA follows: TGTGCCAGCACCTGGGACAGAGACAATGAGCAGTTCTTC.

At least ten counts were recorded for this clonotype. The CDR3 coding sequence is TGTGCCAGCAGTTCCCCGGGACTAGCGGGTTTCGAGCAGTACTTC. The encoded protein is CASSSPGLAGFEQYF. The chain has TRBV6-5 and TRBJ2-7; 12 positions match TRBD2. The V gene's germline CDR1 is MNHEY and CDR2 SVGAGI. The junction had 7 bases not matched to a gene; V was cut back by 4 bases and J by 6 bases. The length of the CDR3 is 15 residues.

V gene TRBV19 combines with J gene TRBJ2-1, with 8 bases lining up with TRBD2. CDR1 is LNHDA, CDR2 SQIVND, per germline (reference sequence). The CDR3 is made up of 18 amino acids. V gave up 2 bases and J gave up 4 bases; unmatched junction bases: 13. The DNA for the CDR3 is TGTGCCAGTAGTATATTCAATGGGGCTAGCGGGTCGTACAATGAGCAGTTCTTC. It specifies CASSIFNGASGSYNEQFF.

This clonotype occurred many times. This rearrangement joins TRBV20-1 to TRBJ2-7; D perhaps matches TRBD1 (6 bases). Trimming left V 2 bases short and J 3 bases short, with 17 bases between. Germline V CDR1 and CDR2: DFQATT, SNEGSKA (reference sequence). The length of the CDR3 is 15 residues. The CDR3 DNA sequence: TGCAGTGCTAGAAAGAATGACAGGATGCTCTACGAGCAGTACTTC. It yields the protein CSARKNDRMLYEQYF.

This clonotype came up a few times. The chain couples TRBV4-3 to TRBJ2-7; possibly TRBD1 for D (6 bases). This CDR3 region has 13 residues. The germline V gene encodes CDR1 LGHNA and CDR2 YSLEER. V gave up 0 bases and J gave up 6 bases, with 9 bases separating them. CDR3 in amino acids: CASSQDFRGEQYF. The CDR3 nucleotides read TGCGCCAGCAGCCAAGATTTCAGGGGCGAGCAGTACTTC.

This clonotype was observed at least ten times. This CDR3 is CASSLGDKSNQPQHF. For the CDR3, the DNA is TGTGCCAGCAGCCTGGGGGACAAAAGCAATCAGCCCCAGCATTTT. The V and J genes are TRBV7-9 and TRBJ1-5, with D tentatively TRBD1 (6 bases). Germline V gives CDR1 SEHNR, CDR2 FQNEAQ (reference sequence). Trimming left V 5 bases short and J 1 base short, with 12 bases between. This CDR3 has 15 residues. Full variable domain (missing parts from reference TRBV7-9 and TRBJ1-5): DTGVSQNPRHKITKRGQNVTFRCDPISEHNRLYWYRQTLGQGPEFLTYFQNEAQLEKSRLLSDRFSAERPKGSFSTLEIQRTEQGDSAMYLCASSLGDKSNQPQHFGDGTRLSIL.